This T cell receptor (beta chain) was retrieved from a study of T cell changes during pregnancy in multiple sclerosis. V shed 2 bases and J 1 base; nucleotides not matched to a gene: 2. Germline V gives CDR1 SGHRS, CDR2 YFSETQ. CDR3 size: 14 residues. The assay was immunoSEQ multiplex PCR, and TCRdb's table has in-frame clones only and misses some. The sample consists of tens of thousands of clones, approximately 92% of them appearing once. The TCR originated in a female donor in good health, enrolled as a control in a pregnancy study. The sample consisted of CD8+ T cells from peripheral blood mononuclear cells, taken in the third trimester of pregnancy. The rearrangement links TRBV5-1 to TRBJ1-1, with 7 bases that match TRBD1. The CDR3 is CASSLGGPNTEAFF. The CDR3 DNA sequence: TGCGCCAGCAGCTTAGGGGGCCCGAACACTGAAGCTTTCTTT.